Shown below are 26 T cell receptor beta chains from a single sample sequenced in a study of cytomegalovirus exposure and HLA in healthy donors. The PCR made use of 60 Vbeta and 13 Jbeta primers. Data came from immunoSEQ multiplex PCR; TCRdb stores just in-frame clones and leaves some out. Of approximately 170,000 clones detected, 81% appear once; the ten largest clones hold 1.3%. Material for sequencing was PBMCs. Every receptor here comes from a man over 45 in good health and CMV-seropositive.

The J gene is TRBJ1-2, the V gene TRBV28, with TRBD1 matching over 9 bases. Per germline, CDR1 MDHEN and CDR2 SYDVKM. Trimming took 1 base from V and 8 from J; bases not matched to a gene: 8. The CDR3 totals 15 residues. CDR3 DNA: TGTGCCAGCAGTTTATTAACAGGGGGCGCTTTGGGCTACACCTTC. This encodes CASSLLTGGALGYTF.

The V call is TRBV6-1, the J call TRBJ2-2; maybe TRBD2 (6 bases). Trimming left V 7 bases short and J 5 bases short, with 17 bases between. The CDR3 covers 15 residues. CDR1 is MNHNS and CDR2 is SASEGT in the germline V gene. As DNA, the CDR3 is TGTGCCAGCAAGGAGGGGCCCACTTTTACCGGGGAGCTGTTTTTT. It translates to CASKEGPTFTGELFF.

The genes are TRBV9 and TRBJ2-6, with TRBD1 matching over 9 bases. Germline V CDR1 and CDR2: SGDLS, YYNGEE. V was pared by 4 bases and J by 0 bases, with 11 bases of the junction left unmatched. The CDR3 extends over 19 amino acids. The CDR3, as DNA: TGTGCCAGCAGCCCCCAGGGGGACAGGGTTCGCTCTGGGGCCAACGTCCTGACTTTC. It yields the protein CASSPQGDRVRSGANVLTF.

Only a few counts were recorded for this clone. The rearrangement links TRBV20-1 to TRBJ1-2; D might be TRBD1 (6 bases). The CDR3 totals 11 residues. V was pared by 2 bases and J by 7 bases, with 8 bases between. Germline V gene sequence: CDR1 DFQATT, CDR2 SNEGSKA (reference sequence). The CDR3 DNA reads as TGCAGTGCTAGAAAAGGGGGTGGCTACACCTTC. Translated: CSARKGGGYTF.

This clone was counted between two and nine times. V gene TRBV19 combines with J gene TRBJ2-7; TRBD1 aligns across 10 bases. This CDR3 spans 15 amino acids. CDR1 and CDR2 from the germline V gene are LNHDA and SQIVND (reference sequence). The junction had 4 bases not matched to a gene; V was cut back by 1 base and J by 4 bases. CDR3 bases: TGTGCCAGTAGTATAGGAGGACAGGGGGTGTACGAGCAGTACTTC. Protein: CASSIGGQGVYEQYF.

V gene TRBV28 combines with J gene TRBJ2-1, with 8 bases identical to TRBD2. There are 16 residues in the CDR3. The trim removed 8 bases at V and 4 bases at J, leaving 13 bases unmatched. Per the germline V gene, CDR1 is MDHEN and CDR2 is SYDVKM. Written as DNA, the CDR3 is TGTGCCAGCCTAACCTCCGGGGGGGTTATATACAATGAGCAGTTCTTC. It specifies CASLTSGGVIYNEQFF.

V usage is TRBV28 and J usage is TRBJ2-2; 8 nucleotides match TRBD2. CDR3 size: 16 residues. Losses at the gene ends were 6 bases for V and 6 bases for J; bases not matched to a gene: 12. CDR1 and CDR2 (germline): MDHEN, SYDVKM. In DNA, the CDR3 is TGTGCCAGCAGCCCCCACTCGGCGGGAGGATCCGGGGAGCTGTTTTTT. This sequence encodes CASSPHSAGGSGELFF.

In DNA, the CDR3 is TGCGCCAGCAGCCAAACTGGGACAGGGAATTCTAATGAAAAACTGTTTTTT. Its protein is CASSQTGTGNSNEKLFF. V and J are TRBV4-1 and TRBJ1-4; 9 bases align to TRBD1. The germline CDR1 and CDR2 sequences are MGHRA and YSYEKL. J gave up 3 bases and V 2 bases, and 7 bases lay outside the gene matches. The CDR3 loop spans 17 amino acids.

The CDR3 sequence: CASEGGSGANVLTF. CDR3 bases: TGTGCCAGCGAGGGAGGCTCTGGGGCCAACGTCCTGACTTTC. The V gene is TRBV2, the J gene TRBJ2-6; D might be TRBD2 (6 bases). Germline CDR1 and CDR2: SNHLY and FYNNEI. V was pared by 8 bases and J by 0 bases, with 8 bases between. The CDR3 has 14 amino acids. The full variable domain, in which reference TRBV2 and TRBJ2-6 provide the parts outside the CDR3, is EPEVTQTPSHQVTQMGQEVILRCVPISNHLYFYWYRQILGQKVEFLVSFYNNEISEKSEIFDDQFSVERPDGSNFTLKIRSTKLEDSAMYFCASEGGSGANVLTFGAGSRLTVL.

This clone occurred a few times. The chain links TRBV5-1 to TRBJ1-6; 8 bases line up with TRBD1. V dropped 7 bases and J dropped 7; count of bases not matched to a gene: 4. CDR3 length: 13 residues. Germline-derived CDR1 and CDR2 are SGHRS and YFSETQ. CDR3 sequence reads: CASRGQDNSPLHF. In DNA, the CDR3 is TGCGCCAGCCGGGGACAGGACAATTCACCCCTCCACTTT.

The chain combines TRBV30 with TRBJ1-1; D unclear. The V end was cut by 2 bases, the J end by 5 bases, with 9 bases between. Looked up from germline, CDR1 is GTSNPN and CDR2 is SVGIG (reference sequence). This CDR3 comprises 12 residues. The CDR3 sequence: CAWSRLGTEAFF. For the CDR3, the DNA is TGTGCCTGGAGTCGACTTGGAACTGAAGCTTTCTTT.

This rearrangement joins TRBV14 to TRBJ2-2; 9 nucleotides align to TRBD2. This CDR3 has 16 amino acids. The germline gives CDR1 SGHDN, CDR2 FVKESK. V lost 3 bases, J lost 4 bases, and 6 bases stayed unmatched. The CDR3 reads CASSHSSGVRTGELFF. CDR3 nucleotides: TGTGCCAGCAGCCACTCTAGCGGGGTTCGCACCGGGGAGCTGTTTTTT.

The genes are TRBV7-9 and TRBJ2-3; perhaps TRBD2 as D (6 bases). The germline V gene has CDR1 SEHNR and CDR2 FQNEAQ (reference sequence). The ends were cut back, 5 bases at V and 2 bases at J, with 8 bases in the middle. The CDR3 spans 13 residues. DNA of the CDR3: TGTGCCAGCAGCCGGAGGGACACAGATACGCAGTATTTT. It translates to CASSRRDTDTQYF. Full variable domain (missing parts from reference TRBV7-9 and TRBJ2-3): DTGVSQNPRHKITKRGQNVTFRCDPISEHNRLYWYRQTLGQGPEFLTYFQNEAQLEKSRLLSDRFSAERPKGSFSTLEIQRTEQGDSAMYLCASSRRDTDTQYFGPGTRLTVL.

The chain uses TRBV29-1 and TRBJ2-7, with 7 bases that match TRBD1. Germline CDR1 SQVTM, CDR2 ANQGSEA. The CDR3 sequence is 14 residues long. V shed 6 bases, J shed 4 bases, and the junction held 12 bases outside the gene matches. CDR3 in DNA: TGCAGCGTCCACGGCCGGGACAGACCTTACGAGCAGTACTTC. Its translation is CSVHGRDRPYEQYF.

V gene TRBV25-1 combines with J gene TRBJ2-3; D might be TRBD1 (6 bases). From germline, CDR1 is MGHDK and CDR2 SYGVNS. The V end was cut by 6 bases, the J end by 0 bases, with 16 bases between. This CDR3 is built from 16 residues. The CDR3 nucleotides read TGTGCCAGCAGAAAACAAGGGGGACCTAGCACAGATACGCAGTATTTT. The encoded protein is CASRKQGGPSTDTQYF.

This clone was detected a few times. The CDR3 DNA reads TGTGCCAGCAGCTTAGGGGGGACTCCCCAAGAGACCCAGTACTTC. It encodes CASSLGGTPQETQYF. The chain joins TRBV7-8 to TRBJ2-5; D is possibly TRBD2 (6 bases). The CDR3 is made up of 15 amino acids. Trimming removed 1 base at V and 1 base at J, with 10 bases between. Germline CDR1 reads SGHVS; CDR2 reads FQNEAQ.

The V call is TRBV7-2, the J call TRBJ2-5; 7 positions match TRBD2. V lost 2 bases, J lost 5 bases, and 8 bases stayed unmatched. Per germline, CDR1 SGHTA and CDR2 FQGNSA. There are 15 residues in the CDR3. The CDR3 here is CASSLTGGGFETQYF. CDR3 DNA: TGTGCCAGCAGCTTAACGGGGGGAGGTTTTGAGACCCAGTACTTC. The variable domain in full, completed from reference TRBV7-2 and TRBJ2-5, reads GAGVSQSPSNKVTEKGKDVELRCDPISGHTALYWYRQSLGQGLEFLIYFQGNSAPDKSGLPSDRFSAERTGGSVSTLTIQRTQQEDSAVYLCASSLTGGGFETQYFGPGTRLLVL.

With regard to this clone: The sample carries other DNA sequences with the same CDR3. The chain is built from TRBV18 and TRBJ2-5, with 8 bases that match TRBD1. CDR1 KGHSH and CDR2 LQKENI come from the germline V gene. The CDR3 covers 14 residues. The ends lost 3 bases at V and 2 bases at J; junction bases unmatched: 2. The CDR3 region has the DNA TGTGCCAGCTCACCTGGACAGGGACAAGAGACCCAGTACTTC. Translated: CASSPGQGQETQYF.

This clone has only one observation. The chain employs TRBV6-6 and TRBJ2-1; D is unclear. V was shortened by 2 bases and J by 7 bases, with 12 bases between the two germline ends. The CDR3 extends over 14 amino acids. Germline V lookup: CDR1 MNHNY, CDR2 SVGAGI (reference sequence). Here the CDR3 DNA reads TGTGCCAGCAGTTACCTCGGTCCCTCGAATGAGCAGTTCTTC. Translated, it gives CASSYLGPSNEQFF.

The J gene is TRBJ2-2, the V gene TRBV2; 9 bases are shared with TRBD2. Trimming took 7 bases from V and 1 from J; bases not matched to a gene: 4. This CDR3 contains 15 residues. Germline loops: CDR1 SNHLY, CDR2 FYNNEI. This chain's CDR3 is CASKGAGGNTGELFF. CDR3 DNA sequence: TGTGCCAGCAAAGGAGCGGGAGGGAACACCGGGGAGCTGTTTTTT.

V is TRBV7-3 and J is TRBJ2-3, with D perhaps TRBD2 (6 bases). From germline, CDR1 is SGHTA and CDR2 FQGTGA. Trimming stripped 4 bases from V and 7 bases from J, with 9 bases between. This CDR3 is built from 12 residues. The CDR3, as DNA: TGTGCCAGCAGCTCGGGACTTCATACGCAGTATTTT. Protein sequence: CASSSGLHTQYF. Supplemented by reference TRBV7-3 and TRBJ2-3, the full variable domain reads GAGVSQTPSNKVTEKGKYVELRCDPISGHTALYWYRQSLGQGPEFLIYFQGTGAADDSGLPNDRFFAVRPEGSVSTLKIQRTERGDSAVYLCASSSGLHTQYFGPGTRLTVL.

This clone was observed once. A junction boundary mismatches the germline segment, possibly from a read error. The chain recombines TRBV27 with TRBJ2-7, with 7 bases lining up with TRBD2. Germline V gene data show CDR1 as MNHEY and CDR2 as SMNVEV (reference sequence). The CDR3 loop spans 14 amino acids. The CDR3: CAGSLVAGSYEQYF. As DNA, the CDR3 is TGTGCCGGCAGTTTGGTAGCGGGCTCCTACGAGCAGTACTTC.

The rearrangement joins TRBV7-9 to TRBJ2-1; 11 bases are a match to TRBD2. The CDR3 extends over 15 amino acids. Germline V lookup: CDR1 SEHNR, CDR2 FQNEAQ (reference sequence). The V segment lost 7 bases and the J segment 4 bases; nucleotides outside the gene matches: 6. DNA for the CDR3: TGTGCCAGCACCCGACTAGCGGGATCGTACAATGAGCAGTTCTTC. Its protein is CASTRLAGSYNEQFF. Using reference TRBV7-9 and TRBJ2-1 for the parts outside the CDR3, the full variable domain is DTGVSQNPRHKITKRGQNVTFRCDPISEHNRLYWYRQTLGQGPEFLTYFQNEAQLEKSRLLSDRFSAERPKGSFSTLEIQRTEQGDSAMYLCASTRLAGSYNEQFFGPGTRLTVL.

In this sample, this clone turned up a few times. The J gene is TRBJ2-1, the V gene TRBV11-3, with D perhaps TRBD2 (6 bases). V was cut by 4 bases and J by 0 bases, with 10 bases left in between. There are 15 residues in the CDR3. In germline, CDR1 is SGHNT, CDR2 YENEEA. CDR3 amino acids: CASSSGAGSYNEQFF. DNA for the CDR3: TGTGCCAGCAGCTCCGGAGCGGGCTCCTACAATGAGCAGTTCTTC.

The J gene is TRBJ1-2, the V gene TRBV12-5; 9 nucleotides match TRBD1. The CDR3 runs 14 residues. Trimming at V came to 1 base and at J to 3 bases, leaving 0 bases not matched to a gene. CDR1 is LGHNT, CDR2 FRNRAP, per germline. CDR3 bases: TGTGCTAGTGGTTTGGGGACAGGGGACTATGGCTACACCTTC. It codes for CASGLGTGDYGYTF.

The J gene is TRBJ1-1, the V gene TRBV10-2, with D possibly TRBD1 on 5 matching bases. The ends were cut back, 0 bases at V and 3 bases at J, with 8 bases in the middle. Germline assignment: CDR1 WSHSY and CDR2 SAAADI. The CDR3 spans 14 residues. The CDR3 DNA reads TGCGCCAGCAGTGAGTCAGGGGCGCACACTGAAGCTTTCTTT. It specifies CASSESGAHTEAFF.